The clone carrying this T cell receptor beta chain turned up a few times. Its antigen is not known. Some clones are missing from TCRdb's copy, which holds only in-frame ones; the method was immunoSEQ multiplex PCR. Among a few hundred thousand clones listed, approximately 92% were seen once. Sample treatment: some 20 received Ad26.COV2.S at low or high dose, single or two shots; roughly five received placebo; per-sample allocation not given. Day 63 after the first injection of vaccine or placebo was the sampling time. The source of the sample is a study of Ad26.COV2.S vaccination and SARS-CoV-2 variants. Study results and caveats: Placebo recipients showed lower spike-specific TCR breadth than vaccinees.

Germline assignment: CDR1 LNHDA and CDR2 SQIVND (reference sequence). The CDR3 totals 15 residues. The ends were cut back, 7 bases at V and 4 bases at J, with 17 bases in the middle. The receptor's source is a person aged 18-60 years who received the Ad26.COV2.S COVID-19 vaccine or a placebo. This specimen was peripheral blood, taken in a trial of Ad26.COV2.S vaccine versus placebo. This chain joins TRBV19 and TRBJ1-5, with D possibly being TRBD1 (5 bases). In nucleotides, the CDR3 is TGTGCCAGTACCCATTACCGGGACGGTAATCAGCCCCAGCATTTT. Translating gives CASTHYRDGNQPQHF.